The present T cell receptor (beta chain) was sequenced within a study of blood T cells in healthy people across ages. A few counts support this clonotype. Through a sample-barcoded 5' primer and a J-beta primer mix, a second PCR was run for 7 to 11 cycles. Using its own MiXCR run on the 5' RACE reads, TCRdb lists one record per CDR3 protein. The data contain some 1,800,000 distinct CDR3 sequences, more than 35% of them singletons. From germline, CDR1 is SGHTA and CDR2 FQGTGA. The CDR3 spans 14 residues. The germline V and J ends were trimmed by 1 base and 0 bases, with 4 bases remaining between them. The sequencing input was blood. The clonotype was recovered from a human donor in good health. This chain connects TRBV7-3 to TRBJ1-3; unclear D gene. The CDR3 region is CASSLMPSGNTIYF. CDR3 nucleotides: TGTGCCAGCAGCTTAATGCCCTCTGGAAACACCATATATTTT.